This TCR beta chain was recorded in a study of blood T cell repertoires in COVID-19. At the level of the study: There were acute and convalescent COVID-19 samples, and they came from the United States, Italy and Spain. In each case, the material was cDNA or gDNA derived from T cells, B-cell-depleted T cells, or PBMCs.

The method was immunoSEQ multiplex PCR; TCRdb's version includes in-frame clones alone and lacks a portion of them. The repertoire has 45,000 to 65,000 clones, 85% to 90% of them found once; the top ten carry 7% to 9%. This CDR3 has 15 amino acids. Trimming pared 2 bases from V and 1 base from J, leaving 11 bases between. Germline values: CDR1 GTSNPN, CDR2 SVGIG (reference sequence). V usage is TRBV30 and J usage is TRBJ1-4; tentative D call: TRBD1 (5 bases). This receptor was obtained from an elderly man with active or convalescent COVID-19. Source material: peripheral blood. The CDR3 reads CAWSRGEGTNEKLFF. CDR3 bases: TGTGCCTGGAGTAGAGGGGAGGGAACTAATGAAAAACTGTTTTTT.